These 10 T cell receptor beta chains came from one sample sequenced in a study of long-term antiretroviral therapy in people with HIV. It was version v3.0 of the immunoSEQ assay that was run at survey level. Sequenced by immunoSEQ multiplex PCR; TCRdb stores in-frame clones only, minus some. The sample contains some 25,000 clones, around 88% of which appear only once. Sequencing was performed on unsorted PBMCs, taken 3 years after starting antiretroviral therapy. The receptors here all came from a man younger than 30 with HIV.

The genes are TRBV12-5 and TRBJ2-1; no definite D call. CDR1 is LGHNT, CDR2 FRNRAP, per germline. The V gene lost 1 base and the J gene lost 6 bases, with 4 bases spanning the gap. The CDR3 loop spans 12 amino acids. Written as DNA, the CDR3 is TGTGCTAGTGGTTTGGACAGCAATGAGCAGTTCTTC. This sequence encodes CASGLDSNEQFF.

This sequence joins TRBV7-9 and TRBJ1-2; 7 positions agree with TRBD1. The CDR3 has 13 residues. With V trimmed by 5 bases and J by 6 bases, 6 bases remained unmatched. Germline loops: CDR1 SEHNR, CDR2 FQNEAQ (reference sequence). The CDR3 reads CASSRGTGDGYTF. In DNA, the CDR3 is TGTGCCAGCAGCCGGGGAACAGGGGATGGCTACACCTTC. Filled out from reference TRBV7-9 and TRBJ1-2, the complete variable domain reads DTGVSQNPRHKITKRGQNVTFRCDPISEHNRLYWYRQTLGQGPEFLTYFQNEAQLEKSRLLSDRFSAERPKGSFSTLEIQRTEQGDSAMYLCASSRGTGDGYTFGSGTRLTVV.

In nucleotides, the CDR3 is TGTGCCAGCAGTCGGGTGGGCAATCAGCCCCAGCATTTT. This gives the protein CASSRVGNQPQHF. The chain has TRBV7-8 and TRBJ1-5; D uncertain. V was cut by 6 bases and J by 2 bases, with 8 bases left in between. The CDR3 runs 13 residues. Germline V gene lookup returns CDR1 SGHVS and CDR2 FQNEAQ.

The table lists this clone with a count of one. The J gene is TRBJ1-3, the V gene TRBV7-2, with a tentative D call TRBD1 (5 bases). This CDR3 comprises 12 residues. The germline CDR1 and CDR2 sequences are SGHTA and FQGNSA. The V end was cut by 0 bases, the J end by 11 bases, with 8 bases between. CDR3 loop: CASSLAGLSIYF. The CDR3 coding sequence is TGTGCCAGCAGCTTAGCGGGGCTGTCCATATATTTT.

This sequence joins TRBV5-4 and TRBJ2-1, with a possible D match to TRBD2 (6 bases). This CDR3 has 13 amino acids. Per germline, CDR1 SGHNT and CDR2 YYREEE (reference sequence). Trimming left V 4 bases short and J 15 bases short, with 20 bases between. The CDR3 nucleotides read TGTGCCAGCAGCCCGGAACCAATGGGGACTTGGTTCTTC. This sequence encodes CASSPEPMGTWFF.

The CDR3 coding sequence is TGTGCCAGCAGTGAATCCATTGGGGCAGGCAATCAGCCCCAGCATTTT. It encodes CASSESIGAGNQPQHF. The chain combines TRBV6-1 with TRBJ1-5; a weak D match, TRBD1 (5 bases). Germline assignment: CDR1 MNHNS and CDR2 SASEGT. The CDR3 length is 16 residues. V was clipped by 2 bases and J by 2 bases, with 13 bases between them.

V usage is TRBV13 and J usage is TRBJ1-4; the match to TRBD1 covers 11 bases. Germline loops: CDR1 PRHDT, CDR2 FYEKMQ (reference sequence). J lost 11 bases, V lost 4 bases, and 6 bases had no gene match. This CDR3 has 14 amino acids. Here the CDR3 reads CASSSGQGVRKLFF. The CDR3, as DNA: TGTGCCAGCAGCTCGGGACAGGGGGTTCGCAAACTGTTTTTT.

The J gene is TRBJ2-1, the V gene TRBV5-5, with D unresolved. Trimming cost V 3 bases and J 0 bases, with 13 bases left between them. The CDR3 is 16 residues long. Germline loops: CDR1 SGHKS, CDR2 YYEKEE (reference sequence). Here the CDR3 DNA reads TGTGCCAGCAGCTCCGCGGCCTCTAGCTCCTACAATGAGCAGTTCTTC. Encoded protein: CASSSAASSSYNEQFF.

This clone was picked up one time. The V and J genes are TRBV7-9 and TRBJ2-3, with 12 positions matching TRBD2. The CDR3 is 15 amino acids. The V gene end was trimmed by 5 bases and the J gene end by 8 bases; junction bases not matched to a gene: 8. The germline V gene encodes CDR1 SEHNR and CDR2 FQNEAQ (reference sequence). CDR3 in DNA: TGTGCCAGCAGCCAACGGACTAGCGGGGAGGGTACGCAGTATTTT. Protein sequence: CASSQRTSGEGTQYF.

This clone was observed a handful of times. V gene TRBV7-9 combines with J gene TRBJ1-3; 7 bases align to TRBD1. Trimming cost V 4 bases and J 1 base; bases outside gene matches: 10. Germline V gene sequence: CDR1 SEHNR, CDR2 FQNEAQ (reference sequence). This CDR3 is 17 amino acids long. CDR3 residues: CASSSTSQGRSGNTIYF. CDR3 DNA: TGTGCCAGCAGCTCGACTTCACAGGGGAGGTCTGGAAACACCATATATTTT.